The entry below describes one T cell receptor beta chain. From germline, CDR1 is SEHNR and CDR2 FQNEAQ (reference sequence). Trimming cost V 5 bases and J 5 bases, with 13 bases left between them. CDR3 length equals 14 residues. This record comes from a study of blood T cell repertoires in COVID-19. Those who participated ranged in age from 18 to 89 years and resided in roughly 26 US areas. Generated by immunoSEQ multiplex PCR, the TCRdb table keeps only in-frame clones and is missing some. The sample consists of 270,000 or so clones, approximately 91% of them appearing once. This chain connects TRBV7-9 to TRBJ2-1; possible D gene TRBD2, 6 bases. The receptor's source is a woman aged 40 to 50 with acute COVID-19. Sequenced sample: PBMCs or T cells enriched from blood (not recorded which). Here the CDR3 DNA reads TGTGCCAGCAGCGCCGTAGGAGGGAACAATGAGCAGTTCTTC. Translating it yields CASSAVGGNNEQFF. Full variable domain (remainder filled in from reference TRBV7-9 and TRBJ2-1): DTGVSQNPRHKITKRGQNVTFRCDPISEHNRLYWYRQTLGQGPEFLTYFQNEAQLEKSRLLSDRFSAERPKGSFSTLEIQRTEQGDSAMYLCASSAVGGNNEQFFGPGTRLTVL.